A single sample is the source of the 5 T cell receptor beta chains below, sequenced in a study of CD8+ T cells in alopecia areata. As the sequencing template, cDNA was produced by extracting RNA and reverse transcribing it. The assay was immunoSEQ multiplex PCR, and TCRdb's table has in-frame clones only and misses some. The sample lists 200,000 to 250,000 clones; about 68% were seen once. Material: CD4+ T cells sorted from blood, obtained at week 0. Receptor source: a human donor with alopecia areata.

In its sample, this clone was seen a few times. The chain joins TRBV5-1 to TRBJ2-5; 12 bases match TRBD2. The CDR3 is 16 residues long. CDR1 and CDR2 from the germline V gene are SGHRS and YFSETQ. The V gene end was trimmed by 4 bases and the J gene end by 4 bases; junction bases not matched to a gene: 8. CDR3 in amino acids: CASSGQVTSGGETQYF. The DNA for the CDR3 is TGCGCCAGCAGCGGACAGGTGACTAGCGGGGGAGAGACCCAGTACTTC. Complete variable domain (other parts from reference TRBV5-1 and TRBJ2-5): KAGVTQTPRYLIKTRGQQVTLSCSPISGHRSVSWYQQTPGQGLQFLFEYFSETQRNKGNFPGRFSGRQFSNSRSEMNVSTLELGDSALYLCASSGQVTSGGETQYFGPGTRLLVL.

The chain recombines TRBV9 with TRBJ2-3, with D possibly being TRBD1 or TRBD2 (5 bases each). The CDR3 is 15 amino acids. Trimming pared 0 bases from V and 2 bases from J, leaving 10 bases between. CDR1 and CDR2 from the germline V gene are SGDLS and YYNGEE. CDR3 in DNA: TGTGCCAGCAGCGTAGGGGGGATGGCCACAGATACGCAGTATTTT. Amino acid sequence: CASSVGGMATDTQYF.

This chain links TRBV30 with TRBJ1-6, with 9 bases matching TRBD1. After removal of 5 bases from V and 7 bases from J, the junction contained 0 bases not matched to a gene. The CDR3 spans 12 residues. The germline gives CDR1 GTSNPN, CDR2 SVGIG (reference sequence). This CDR3 is CAWDRGNSPLHF. As DNA, the CDR3 is TGTGCCTGGGACAGGGGGAATTCACCCCTCCACTTT.

The genes are TRBV19 and TRBJ2-1, with D possibly matching TRBD2 (6 bases). The CDR3 is made up of 15 amino acids. Trimming cost V 8 bases and J 0 bases, with 14 bases left between them. Germline assignment: CDR1 LNHDA and CDR2 SQIVND (reference sequence). CDR3: CASGRWDSSYNEQFF. The CDR3 nucleotides are TGTGCCAGTGGCCGCTGGGACTCCTCCTACAATGAGCAGTTCTTC.

The chain has TRBV2 and TRBJ2-2; TRBD1 matches at 7 bases. CDR1 is SNHLY and CDR2 is FYNNEI in the germline V gene. This CDR3 contains 13 residues. V shed 8 bases and J 2 bases; nucleotides not matched to a gene: 2. In DNA, the CDR3 is TGTGCCAGCGGGACAGCTAACACCGGGGAGCTGTTTTTT. It translates to CASGTANTGELFF.